Described below is a single TCR beta chain sequence and its context. Its antigen remains unknown. Primers: 60 Vbeta forward and 13 Jbeta reverse. Here immunoSEQ multiplex PCR was the method, and the copy in TCRdb shows in-frame clones only, minus some. In the table there are 150,000 to 200,000 clones, around 90% of which are singletons. The data are from a study of cytomegalovirus exposure and HLA in healthy donors. Findings and limits, study-wide: Later, TCR association rates were found to vary by HLA locus, highest for DRB1 and lowest for HLA-C.

This CDR3 region has 14 residues. CDR1 and CDR2 from the germline V gene are MNHEY and SVGAGI. The V and J ends lost 6 bases and 1 base, in that order; junction bases with no gene match: 6. Sequencing was performed on PBMCs. This TCR was sampled from a woman younger than 30 in good health and CMV-seronegative. The chain links TRBV6-5 to TRBJ2-7; the match to TRBD2 covers 7 bases. The CDR3 region is CASSGTTTSYEQYF. CDR3 DNA: TGTGCCAGCAGCGGGACTACGACATCCTACGAGCAGTACTTC.